Here is one TCR beta chain with its context. Antigen: not known. Sequencing used immunoSEQ multiplex PCR; TCRdb keeps in-frame clones, though not all of them. The sample has nearly 95,000 clones, 80% to 85% seen once. This sample was taken from a study of radiotherapy plus CTLA-4 blockade in lung cancer. Study in general: Among enrolled patients, over 15% responded and 31% achieved disease control. Study-level points and caveats: Early clone dynamics of blood T cells, plus interferon-beta, reportedly predicted response best. Once radiotherapy plus ipilimumab had been given, TCR clones derived from tumor expanded in blood.

CTLA-4 blockade using ipilimumab, together with focal radiation, was received by patients with chemo-refractory metastatic non-small-cell lung cancer. The clonotype originates from a human donor with non-small cell lung cancer that progressed on radiotherapy plus ipilimumab. Here the sequenced sample was peripheral blood, taken from a patient treated with radiotherapy plus ipilimumab.

The CDR3 sequence: CASSGVGTRPMETQYF. The DNA for the CDR3 is TGCGCCAGCAGCGGGGTGGGGACTAGGCCGATGGAGACCCAGTACTTC. The chain has TRBV5-1 and TRBJ2-5; 8 nucleotides agree with TRBD2. The trim removed 4 bases at V and 5 bases at J, leaving 13 bases unmatched. Per the germline V gene, CDR1 is SGHRS and CDR2 is YFSETQ. The CDR3 has 16 residues.